This record concerns one T cell receptor (beta chain) sequence. Its antigen is not known. The study did not record CMV serostatus for this donor. CDR3 size: 15 residues. The germline V and J ends were trimmed by 0 bases and 0 bases, with 6 bases remaining between them. Germline loops: CDR1 GTSNPN, CDR2 SVGIG (reference sequence). These data come from a study of cytomegalovirus exposure and HLA in healthy donors. Study outcomes and limitations: Most TCR sequences were rare, but some public TCRs occurred in many donors. An observed cluster of highly shared sequence variants was recorded as a likely sequencing artifact.

60 Vbeta and 13 Jbeta primers were used in PCR. Clones were read by immunoSEQ multiplex PCR, and TCRdb kept only the in-frame ones, dropping some. This table has over 70,000 clones, 70% to 75% appearing once. The origin of this receptor is a human donor in good health. Sequenced material: PBMCs. The chain is built from TRBV30 and TRBJ2-6, with D unresolved. The DNA of the CDR3 is TGTGCCTGGAGTGTACTCCCCTCTGGGGCCAACGTCCTGACTTTC. Its translation is CAWSVLPSGANVLTF. The variable domain in full, with the rest retrieved from reference TRBV30 and TRBJ2-6, is SQTIHQWPATLVQPVGSPLSLECTVEGTSNPNLYWYRQAAGRGLQLLFYSVGIGQISSEVPQNLSASRPQDRQFILSSKKLLLSDSGFYLCAWSVLPSGANVLTFGAGSRLTVL.